This TCR beta chain was documented in a study of blood T cell repertoires in COVID-19. Study-wide context: The United States, Italy and Spain were the sources of the acute and convalescent COVID-19 samples. In each case, the material was cDNA or gDNA derived from T cells, B-cell-depleted T cells, or PBMCs.

How the authors handled the data: Estimation of nucleated cell counts was performed using reference gene primer amplification. TCRdb keeps only in-frame clones here, not all; method: immunoSEQ multiplex PCR. That table furnishes V, J and clone size, whereas the DNA furnished D and trimming. The sample includes about 140,000 clones, around 78% of them seen just once. The V end was cut by 2 bases, the J end by 3 bases, with 11 bases between. The germline gives CDR1 SGHRS, CDR2 YFSETQ. This CDR3 comprises 14 residues. This chain joins TRBV5-1 and TRBJ1-2, with a weak D call TRBD1 (5 bases). This sequence was found in a woman of 80 years or more with active or convalescent COVID-19. Sequenced: peripheral blood. This chain's CDR3 is CASSFRAGDYGYTF. For the CDR3, the DNA is TGCGCCAGCAGCTTCAGGGCCGGCGACTATGGCTACACCTTC.